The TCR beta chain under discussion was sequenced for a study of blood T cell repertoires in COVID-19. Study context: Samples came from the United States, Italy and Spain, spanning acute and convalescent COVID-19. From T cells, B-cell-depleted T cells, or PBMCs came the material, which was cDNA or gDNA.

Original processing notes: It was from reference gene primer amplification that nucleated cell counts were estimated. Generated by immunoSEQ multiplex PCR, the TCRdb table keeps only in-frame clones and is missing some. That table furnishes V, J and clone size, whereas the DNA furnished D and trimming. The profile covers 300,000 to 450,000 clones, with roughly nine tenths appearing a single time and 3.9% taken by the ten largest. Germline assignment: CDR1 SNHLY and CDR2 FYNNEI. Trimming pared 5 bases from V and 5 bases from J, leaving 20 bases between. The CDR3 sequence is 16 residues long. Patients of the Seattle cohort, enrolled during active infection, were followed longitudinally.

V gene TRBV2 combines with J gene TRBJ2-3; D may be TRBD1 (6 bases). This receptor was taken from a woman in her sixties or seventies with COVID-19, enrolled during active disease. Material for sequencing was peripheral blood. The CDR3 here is CASSPPWGQLRDTQYF. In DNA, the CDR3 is TGTGCCAGCAGTCCCCCATGGGGGCAACTAAGAGATACGCAGTATTTT.